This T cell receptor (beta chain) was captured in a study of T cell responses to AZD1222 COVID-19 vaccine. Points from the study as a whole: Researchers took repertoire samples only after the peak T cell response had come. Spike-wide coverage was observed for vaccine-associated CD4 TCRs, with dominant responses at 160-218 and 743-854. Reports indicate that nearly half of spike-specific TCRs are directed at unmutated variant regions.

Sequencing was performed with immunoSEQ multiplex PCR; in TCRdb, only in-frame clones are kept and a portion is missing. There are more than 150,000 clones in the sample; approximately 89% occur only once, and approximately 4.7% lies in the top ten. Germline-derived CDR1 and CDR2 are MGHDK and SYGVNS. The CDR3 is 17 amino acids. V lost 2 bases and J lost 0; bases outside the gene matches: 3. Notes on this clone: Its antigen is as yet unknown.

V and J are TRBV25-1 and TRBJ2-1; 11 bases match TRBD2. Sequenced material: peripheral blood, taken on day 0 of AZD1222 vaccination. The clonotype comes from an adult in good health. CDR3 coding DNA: TGTGCCAGCAGTGAAATGGGACTAGCGGACTCCTACAATGAGCAGTTCTTC. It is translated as CASSEMGLADSYNEQFF.